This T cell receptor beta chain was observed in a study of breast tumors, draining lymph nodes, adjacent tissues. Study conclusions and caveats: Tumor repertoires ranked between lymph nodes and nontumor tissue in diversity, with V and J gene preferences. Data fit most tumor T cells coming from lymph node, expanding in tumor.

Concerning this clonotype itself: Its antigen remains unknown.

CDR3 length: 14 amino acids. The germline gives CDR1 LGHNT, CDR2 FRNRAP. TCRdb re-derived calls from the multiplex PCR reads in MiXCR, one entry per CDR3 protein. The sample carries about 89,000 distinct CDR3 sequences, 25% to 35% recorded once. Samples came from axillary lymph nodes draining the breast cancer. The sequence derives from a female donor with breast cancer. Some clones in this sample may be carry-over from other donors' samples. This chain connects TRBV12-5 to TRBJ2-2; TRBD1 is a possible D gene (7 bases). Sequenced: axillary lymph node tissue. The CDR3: CALRGLASTGELFF. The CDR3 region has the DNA TGTGCCCTTAGGGGGCTAGCGAGCACCGGGGAGCTGTTTTTT.